This entry is about one T cell receptor beta chain. The CDR3 is 17 residues long. The V gene end was trimmed by 6 bases and the J gene end by 1 base; junction bases not matched to a gene: 14. Germline loops: CDR1 MDHEN, CDR2 SYDVKM. Sequenced by immunoSEQ multiplex PCR; TCRdb stores in-frame clones only, minus some. The sample shows roughly 250,000 clones, over 75% of them seen only once. The sample is drawn from a study of blood T cell repertoires in COVID-19. On the study more broadly: Samples representing acute and convalescent COVID-19 were sourced from the United States, Italy and Spain. Nucleic acid was either cDNA or gDNA, and it came from T cells, B-cell-depleted T cells, or PBMCs.

Seattle patient enrollment occurred during active infection, with longitudinal follow-up thereafter. This sequence originates from a human donor with COVID-19, enrolled during active disease. The donor label of this sample is uncertain. The material sequenced was peripheral blood. J is TRBJ1-2 and V is TRBV28; 7 nucleotides align to TRBD1. The CDR3 here is CASRYRQGRSVNYGYTF. The CDR3 DNA reads as TGTGCCAGCAGGTACCGACAGGGAAGGAGTGTTAACTATGGCTACACCTTC.